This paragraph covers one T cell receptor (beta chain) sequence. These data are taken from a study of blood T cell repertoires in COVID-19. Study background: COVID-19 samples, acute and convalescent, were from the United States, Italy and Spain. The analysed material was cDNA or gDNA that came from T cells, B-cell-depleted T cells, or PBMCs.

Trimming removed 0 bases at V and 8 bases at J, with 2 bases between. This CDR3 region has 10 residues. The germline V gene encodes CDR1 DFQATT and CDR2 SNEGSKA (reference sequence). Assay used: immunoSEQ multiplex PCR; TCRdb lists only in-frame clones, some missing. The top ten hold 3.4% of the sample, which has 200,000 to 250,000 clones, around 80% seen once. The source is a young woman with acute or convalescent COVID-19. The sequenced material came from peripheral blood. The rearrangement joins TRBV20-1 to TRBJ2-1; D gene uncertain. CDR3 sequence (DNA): TGCAGTGCTAGAGACTATGAGCAGTTCTTC. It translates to CSARDYEQFF.